This T cell receptor (beta chain) was documented in a study of shared clonotypes between healthy human individuals. Terminally differentiated effector memory CD45RA+ cells were left out of the naive CD8 fraction, which was CD45RO-negative and positively selected for CCR7. About this clone itself: Its target is unknown.

Study-wide results and caveats: Naive subsets tended to show greater estimated richness than memory subsets.

The assay was immunoSEQ multiplex PCR, and TCRdb's table has in-frame clones only and misses some. The data show approximately 720,000 clones, with just over 90% seen just once and nearly 25% held by the top ten. V lost 5 bases, J lost 3 bases, and 3 bases stayed unmatched. This CDR3 has 15 residues. CDR1 is SNHLY and CDR2 is FYNNEI in the germline V gene. The chain employs TRBV2 and TRBJ2-2, with 10 nucleotides matching TRBD1. The TCR originated in a man aged 30 to 39 in good health. Sequences were obtained from naive CD8+ T cells sorted from blood. The CDR3 coding sequence is TGTGCCAGCAGTTCGGGACAGGGGTACACCGGGGAGCTGTTTTTT. Translating it yields CASSSGQGYTGELFF. Full variable domain (remainder filled in from reference TRBV2 and TRBJ2-2): EPEVTQTPSHQVTQMGQEVILRCVPISNHLYFYWYRQILGQKVEFLVSFYNNEISEKSEIFDDQFSVERPDGSNFTLKIRSTKLEDSAMYFCASSSGQGYTGELFFGEGSRLTVL.